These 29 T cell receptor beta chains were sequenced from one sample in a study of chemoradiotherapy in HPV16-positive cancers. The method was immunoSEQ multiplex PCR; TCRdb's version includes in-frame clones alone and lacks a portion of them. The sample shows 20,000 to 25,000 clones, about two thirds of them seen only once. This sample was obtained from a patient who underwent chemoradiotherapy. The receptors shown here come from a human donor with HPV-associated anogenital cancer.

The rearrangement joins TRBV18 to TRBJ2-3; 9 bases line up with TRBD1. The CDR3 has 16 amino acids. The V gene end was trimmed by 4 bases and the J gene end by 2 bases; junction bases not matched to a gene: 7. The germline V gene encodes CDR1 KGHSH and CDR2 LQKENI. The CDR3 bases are TGTGCCAGCTCACAAGGACAGGGGCCTTACACAGATACGCAGTATTTT. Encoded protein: CASSQGQGPYTDTQYF.

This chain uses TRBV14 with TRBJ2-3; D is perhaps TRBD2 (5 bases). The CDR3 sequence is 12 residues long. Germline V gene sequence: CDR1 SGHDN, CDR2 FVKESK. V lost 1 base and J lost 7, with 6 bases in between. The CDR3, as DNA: TGTGCCAGCAGCCAAGGAGGGAATACGCAGTATTTT. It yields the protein CASSQGGNTQYF.

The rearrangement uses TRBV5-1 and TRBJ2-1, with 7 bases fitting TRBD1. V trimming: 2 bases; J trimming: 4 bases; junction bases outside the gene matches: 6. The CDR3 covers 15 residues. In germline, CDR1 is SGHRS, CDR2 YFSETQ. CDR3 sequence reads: CASSFGGTDYNEQFF. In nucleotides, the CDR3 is TGCGCCAGCAGCTTCGGTGGGACAGATTACAATGAGCAGTTCTTC.

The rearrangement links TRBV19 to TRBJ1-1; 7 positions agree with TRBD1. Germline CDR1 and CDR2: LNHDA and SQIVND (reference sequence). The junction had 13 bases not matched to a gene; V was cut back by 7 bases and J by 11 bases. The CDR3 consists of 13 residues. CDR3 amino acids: CASTEGTDGAAFF. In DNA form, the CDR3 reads TGTGCCAGTACCGAGGGGACAGACGGGGCGGCTTTCTTT.

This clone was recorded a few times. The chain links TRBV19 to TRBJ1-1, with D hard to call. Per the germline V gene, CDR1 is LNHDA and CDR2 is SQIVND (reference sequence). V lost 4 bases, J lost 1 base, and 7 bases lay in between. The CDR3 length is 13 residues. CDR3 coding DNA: TGTGCCAGTAGTAAAATGGCGAACACTGAAGCTTTCTTT. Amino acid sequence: CASSKMANTEAFF.

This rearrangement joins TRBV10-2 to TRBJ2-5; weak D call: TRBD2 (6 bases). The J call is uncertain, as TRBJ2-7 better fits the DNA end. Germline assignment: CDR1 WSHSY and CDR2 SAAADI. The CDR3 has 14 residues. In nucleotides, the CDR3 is TGCGCCAGCAGCGTGGGGGGATCCACCCACGAGCAGTACTTC. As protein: CASSVGGSTHEQYF.

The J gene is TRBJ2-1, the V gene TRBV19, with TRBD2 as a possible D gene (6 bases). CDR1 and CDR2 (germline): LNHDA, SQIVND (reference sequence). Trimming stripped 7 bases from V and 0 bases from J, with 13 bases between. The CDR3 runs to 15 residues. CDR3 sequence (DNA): TGTGCCAGTACCTCCCGGGGGAGCTCCTACAATGAGCAGTTCTTC. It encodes CASTSRGSSYNEQFF.

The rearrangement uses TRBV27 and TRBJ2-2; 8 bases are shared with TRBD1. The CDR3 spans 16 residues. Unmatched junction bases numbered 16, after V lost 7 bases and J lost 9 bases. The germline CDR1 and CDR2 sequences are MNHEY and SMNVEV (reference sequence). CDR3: CASTPFRGRLERELFF. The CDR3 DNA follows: TGTGCCAGCACTCCCTTCAGGGGGCGGTTAGAGCGGGAGCTGTTTTTT.

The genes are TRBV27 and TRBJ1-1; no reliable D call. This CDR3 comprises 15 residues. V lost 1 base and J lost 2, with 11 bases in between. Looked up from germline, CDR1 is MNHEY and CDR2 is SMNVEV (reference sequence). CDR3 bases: TGTGCCAGCAGTTTATTAGGGAGGAGTAACACTGAAGCTTTCTTT. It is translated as CASSLLGRSNTEAFF.

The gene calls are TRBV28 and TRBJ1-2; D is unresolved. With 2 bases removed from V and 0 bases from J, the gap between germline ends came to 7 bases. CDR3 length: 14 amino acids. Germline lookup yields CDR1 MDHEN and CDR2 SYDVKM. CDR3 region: CASSLGDTNYGYTF. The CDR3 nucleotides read TGTGCCAGCAGTTTAGGGGATACTAACTATGGCTACACCTTC.

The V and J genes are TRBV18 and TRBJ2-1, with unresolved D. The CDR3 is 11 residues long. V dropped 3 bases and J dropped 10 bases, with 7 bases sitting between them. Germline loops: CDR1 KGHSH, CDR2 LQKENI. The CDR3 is CASSPQKEQFF. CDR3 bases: TGTGCCAGCTCACCGCAGAAAGAGCAGTTCTTC. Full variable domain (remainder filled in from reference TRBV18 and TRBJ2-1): NAGVMQNPRHLVRRRGQEARLRCSPMKGHSHVYWYRQLPEEGLKFMVYLQKENIIDESGMPKERFSAEFPKEGPSILRIQQVVRGDSAAYFCASSPQKEQFFGPGTRLTVL.

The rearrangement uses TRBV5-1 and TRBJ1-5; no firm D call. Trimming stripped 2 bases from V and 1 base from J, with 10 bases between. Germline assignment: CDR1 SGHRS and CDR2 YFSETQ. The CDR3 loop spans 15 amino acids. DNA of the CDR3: TGCGCCAGCAGCTTCGGGGAGAAGAGCAATCAGCCCCAGCATTTT. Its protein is CASSFGEKSNQPQHF.

CDR3 sequence: CASSLRTGTGNTIYF. CDR3 DNA sequence: TGTGCCAGCAGTTTAAGGACAGGGACTGGAAACACCATATATTTT. V and J are TRBV28 and TRBJ1-3, with 8 bases fitting TRBD1. The junction had 2 bases not matched to a gene; V was cut back by 2 bases and J by 2 bases. The CDR3 length is 15 residues. The germline gives CDR1 MDHEN, CDR2 SYDVKM.

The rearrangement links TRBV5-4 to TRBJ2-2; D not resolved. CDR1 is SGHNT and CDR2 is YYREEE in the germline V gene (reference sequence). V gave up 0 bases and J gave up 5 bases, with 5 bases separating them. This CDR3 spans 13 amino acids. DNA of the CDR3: TGTGCCAGCAGCTTGGGGGGAACCGGGGAGCTGTTTTTT. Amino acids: CASSLGGTGELFF.

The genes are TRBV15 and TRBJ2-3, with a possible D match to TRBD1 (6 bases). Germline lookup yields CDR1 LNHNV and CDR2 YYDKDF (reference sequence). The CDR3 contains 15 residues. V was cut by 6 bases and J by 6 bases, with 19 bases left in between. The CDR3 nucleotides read TGTGCCACCAGTCCGGGCAAGGGGGAGTGGGATACGCAGTATTTT. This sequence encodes CATSPGKGEWDTQYF.

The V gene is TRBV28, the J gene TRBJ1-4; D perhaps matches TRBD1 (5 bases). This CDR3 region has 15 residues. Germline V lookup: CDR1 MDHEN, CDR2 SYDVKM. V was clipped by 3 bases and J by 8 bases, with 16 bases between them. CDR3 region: CASSFTDGAGEKLFF. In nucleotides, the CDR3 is TGTGCCAGCAGTTTCACCGACGGGGCAGGAGAAAAACTGTTTTTT.

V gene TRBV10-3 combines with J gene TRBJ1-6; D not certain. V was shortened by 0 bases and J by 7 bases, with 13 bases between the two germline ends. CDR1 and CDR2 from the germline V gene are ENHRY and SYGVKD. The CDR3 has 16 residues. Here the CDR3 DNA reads TGTGCCATCAGTGAGTCCAGGAGGCAGTCAAATTCACCCCTCCACTTT. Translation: CAISESRRQSNSPLHF.

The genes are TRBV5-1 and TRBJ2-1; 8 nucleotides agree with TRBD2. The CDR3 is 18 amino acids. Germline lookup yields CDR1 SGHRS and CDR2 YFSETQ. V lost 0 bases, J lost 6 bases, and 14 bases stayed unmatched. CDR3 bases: TGCGCCAGCAGCTTGGTAACTGCAGGACTAGCCCTATTCAATGAGCAGTTCTTC. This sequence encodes CASSLVTAGLALFNEQFF.

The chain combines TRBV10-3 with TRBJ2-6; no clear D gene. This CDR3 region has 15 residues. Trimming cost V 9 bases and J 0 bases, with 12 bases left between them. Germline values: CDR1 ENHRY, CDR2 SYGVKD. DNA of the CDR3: TGTGCCATATCCCAGGCCCTCTCTGGGGCCAACGTCCTGACTTTC. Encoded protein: CAISQALSGANVLTF.

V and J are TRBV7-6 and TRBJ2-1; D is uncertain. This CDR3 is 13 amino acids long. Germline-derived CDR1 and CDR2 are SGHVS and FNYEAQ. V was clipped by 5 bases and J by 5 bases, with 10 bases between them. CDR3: CASSPRPDNEQFF. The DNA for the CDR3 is TGTGCCAGCAGCCCACGACCGGACAATGAGCAGTTCTTC.

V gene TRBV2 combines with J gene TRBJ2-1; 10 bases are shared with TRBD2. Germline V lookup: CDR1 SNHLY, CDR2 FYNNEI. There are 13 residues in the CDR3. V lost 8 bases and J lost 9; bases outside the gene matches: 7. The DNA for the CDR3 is TGTGCCAGCTTGCTAGCGGGAGTTGGTGAGCAGTTCTTC. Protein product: CASLLAGVGEQFF.

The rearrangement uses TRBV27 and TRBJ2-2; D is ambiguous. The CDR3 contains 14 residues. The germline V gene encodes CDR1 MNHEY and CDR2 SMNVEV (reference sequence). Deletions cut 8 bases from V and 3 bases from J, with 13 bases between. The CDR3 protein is CASGNRVYTGELFF. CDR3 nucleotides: TGTGCCAGCGGTAACCGGGTCTACACCGGGGAGCTGTTTTTT.

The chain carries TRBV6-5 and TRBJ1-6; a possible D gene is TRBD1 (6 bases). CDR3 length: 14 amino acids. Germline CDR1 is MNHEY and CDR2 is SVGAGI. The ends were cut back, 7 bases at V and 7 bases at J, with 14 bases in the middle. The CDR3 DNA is TGTGCCAGCAACAACAGGGTATCCAATTCACCCCTCCACTTT. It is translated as CASNNRVSNSPLHF.

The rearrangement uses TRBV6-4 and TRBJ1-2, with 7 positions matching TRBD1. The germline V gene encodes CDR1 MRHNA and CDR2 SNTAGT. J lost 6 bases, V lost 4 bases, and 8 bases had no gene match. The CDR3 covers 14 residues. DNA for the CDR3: TGTGCCAGCAGTGCTATAGGGGGCTCGGATGGCTACACCTTC. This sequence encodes CASSAIGGSDGYTF.

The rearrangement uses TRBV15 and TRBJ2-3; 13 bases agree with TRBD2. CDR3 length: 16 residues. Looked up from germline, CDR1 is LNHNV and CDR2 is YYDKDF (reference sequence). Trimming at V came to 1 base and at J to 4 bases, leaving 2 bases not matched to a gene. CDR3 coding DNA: TGTGCCACCAGCAGAGGGACTAGCGGGAGATCAGATACGCAGTATTTT. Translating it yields CATSRGTSGRSDTQYF.

The CDR3 loop reads CASSRDTGTGYGYTF. DNA of the CDR3: TGTGCCAGCAGCCGAGATACCGGGACGGGTTATGGCTACACCTTC. This chain joins TRBV5-8 and TRBJ1-2, with a possible D match to TRBD1 (5 bases). The CDR3 sequence is 15 residues long. In germline, CDR1 is SGHTS, CDR2 YDEGEE. Trimming left V 4 bases short and J 5 bases short, with 18 bases between.

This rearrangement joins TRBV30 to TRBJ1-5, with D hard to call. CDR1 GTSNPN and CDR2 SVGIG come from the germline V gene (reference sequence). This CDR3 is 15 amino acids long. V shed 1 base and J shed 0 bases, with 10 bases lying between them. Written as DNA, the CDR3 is TGTGCCTGGAGTGCTGGGCTTATTAGCAATCAGCCCCAGCATTTT. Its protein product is CAWSAGLISNQPQHF.

The CDR3 nucleotides are TGTGCTAGTGGTTTGACTCCCGGGGAGCTGTTTTTT. This translates into CASGLTPGELFF. The chain recombines TRBV12-5 with TRBJ2-2; no reliable D call. V lost 2 bases, J lost 6 bases, and 4 bases lay in between. There are 12 residues in the CDR3. The V gene's germline CDR1 is LGHNT and CDR2 FRNRAP.

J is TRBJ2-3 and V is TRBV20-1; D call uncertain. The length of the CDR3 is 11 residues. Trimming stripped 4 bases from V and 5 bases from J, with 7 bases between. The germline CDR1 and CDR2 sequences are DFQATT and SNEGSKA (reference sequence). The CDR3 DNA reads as TGCAGTGCTAATCACCAAGATACGCAGTATTTT. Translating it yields CSANHQDTQYF.